The clone carrying this T cell receptor (beta chain) was detected a few times. Antigen: not known. These data belong to a study of OX40 agonist ivuxolimab in advanced cancers. About the research overall: Intravenous ivuxolimab at 0.01 to 10 mg/kg was given to patients every 2 weeks. Patients receiving dose escalation had hepatocellular carcinoma, melanoma, renal cell or head and neck cancer.

The study, taken as a whole, reports: On average, CD8+ T cells had more expanded clones than CD4+. At doses 0.1 to 3.0 mg/kg, CD4+ and CD8+ clones expanded.

V dropped 7 bases and J dropped 3 bases, with 16 bases sitting between them. Germline V gives CDR1 MDHEN, CDR2 SYDVKM. CDR3 length: 14 residues. The assay was immunoSEQ multiplex PCR, and TCRdb's table has in-frame clones only and misses some. The data contain approximately 100,000 clones, approximately 90% of them singletons. This specimen was CD4+ or CD8+ T cells sorted from blood, taken in a trial of the OX40 agonist ivuxolimab. This rearrangement joins TRBV28 to TRBJ2-7; D perhaps matches TRBD2 (5 bases). The origin of this receptor is an adult with an advanced solid tumor such as melanoma, head and neck, liver or kidney cancer. The CDR3 region is CASKYAGVNYEQYF. DNA of the CDR3: TGTGCCAGCAAGTACGCCGGGGTGAACTACGAGCAGTACTTC.